This section outlines one TCR beta chain sequence together with its context. Germline trimming cut 7 bases from V and 4 bases from J; bases unmatched to any gene: 10. The CDR3 has 15 amino acids. In germline, CDR1 is SGHTA, CDR2 FQGNSA. The sample originates from a study of blood T cell repertoires in COVID-19. Study background: PBMCs, B-cell-depleted T cells, or T cells were the source of the cDNA or gDNA that made up the material.

Clones were sequenced by immunoSEQ multiplex PCR, and TCRdb holds only the in-frame ones, with some missing. This table holds roughly 290,000 clones, about 83% found once. Recovered Cohort 3 donors showed two negative PCRs, clearance, or symptom resolution. The clonotype comes from a woman aged 40 to 55 who had recovered from COVID-19. The chain joins TRBV7-2 to TRBJ2-1, with 7 bases matching TRBD2. Sequencing was done on a sample of PBMCs or T cells enriched from blood (not recorded which). CDR3 sequence reads: CASNPWGRGYNEQFF. CDR3 nucleotide sequence: TGTGCCAGCAACCCCTGGGGGAGGGGATACAATGAGCAGTTCTTC. The variable domain in full, with the rest retrieved from reference TRBV7-2 and TRBJ2-1, is GAGVSQSPSNKVTEKGKDVELRCDPISGHTALYWYRQSLGQGLEFLIYFQGNSAPDKSGLPSDRFSAERTGGSVSTLTIQRTQQEDSAVYLCASNPWGRGYNEQFFGPGTRLTVL.